Each of the 32 T cell receptor beta chains below was sequenced from the same sample in a study of blood T cell repertoires in COVID-19. Profiling relied on immunoSEQ multiplex PCR, and the TCRdb table lists in-frame clones only, not all of them. The table has fewer than 150,000 clones, around four fifths seen once. The sample taken for sequencing was peripheral blood. Receptors originate from a man between 60 and 75 years old who had recovered from COVID-19.

The rearrangement joins TRBV9 to TRBJ2-2, with D tentatively TRBD2 (6 bases). Germline V gene data show CDR1 as SGDLS and CDR2 as YYNGEE. V was clipped by 3 bases and J by 0 bases, with 9 bases between them. The CDR3 extends over 15 amino acids. CDR3 bases: TGTGCCAGCAGCGGGGCGGGACCGAACACCGGGGAGCTGTTTTTT. Encoded protein: CASSGAGPNTGELFF.

The chain is built from TRBV6-4 and TRBJ2-7; 11 bases agree with TRBD2. V was pared by 10 bases and J by 0 bases, with 11 bases of the junction left unmatched. The CDR3 runs 16 residues. Germline assignment: CDR1 MRHNA and CDR2 SNTAGT. The CDR3 sequence: CAIIAPGLAASYEQYF. In DNA, the CDR3 is TGTGCCATCATAGCCCCGGGACTAGCGGCCTCCTACGAGCAGTACTTC.

This clone came up once. The chain couples TRBV7-6 to TRBJ2-2; 8 bases are a match to TRBD2. V shed 1 base, J shed 4 bases, and the junction held 2 bases outside the gene matches. Germline V gene data show CDR1 as SGHVS and CDR2 as FNYEAQ. The CDR3 covers 15 residues. CDR3 residues: CASSLGTSPTGELFF. The CDR3 DNA is TGTGCCAGCAGCTTAGGGACTAGCCCCACCGGGGAGCTGTTTTTT.

J is TRBJ2-4 and V is TRBV4-1, with D hard to call. Germline-derived CDR1 and CDR2 are MGHRA and YSYEKL. V lost 4 bases and J 0 bases, leaving 16 bases between the germline ends. The CDR3 runs to 17 residues. This CDR3 reads CASSPNIAFLAKNIQYF. DNA of the CDR3: TGCGCCAGCAGCCCTAATATCGCTTTCCTAGCCAAAAACATTCAGTACTTC.

The chain links TRBV28 to TRBJ1-2; 7 nucleotides line up with TRBD1. J gave up 8 bases and V 5 bases, and 14 bases lay outside the gene matches. In germline, CDR1 is MDHEN, CDR2 SYDVKM. The CDR3 runs 15 residues. The CDR3 protein is CASSPPSDRVEGYTF. CDR3 in DNA: TGTGCCAGCAGTCCCCCTTCCGACAGGGTCGAGGGCTACACCTTC.

The chain links TRBV11-2 to TRBJ2-1, with 7 bases lining up with TRBD2. J gave up 7 bases and V 5 bases, and 8 bases lay outside the gene matches. Per germline, CDR1 SGHAT and CDR2 FQNNGV. The CDR3 consists of 14 residues. CDR3 sequence reads: CASSPSAGVNEQFF. The CDR3, as DNA: TGTGCCAGCAGCCCATCGGCGGGGGTGAATGAGCAGTTCTTC. The whole variable domain, filled in from reference TRBV11-2 and TRBJ2-1, reads EAGVAQSPRYKIIEKRQSVAFWCNPISGHATLYWYQQILGQGPKLLIQFQNNGVVDDSQLPKDRFSAERLKGVDSTLKIQPAKLEDSAVYLCASSPSAGVNEQFFGPGTRLTVL.

The chain recombines TRBV7-2 with TRBJ2-1; 8 bases are shared with TRBD1. Trimming cost V 3 bases and J 12 bases; bases outside gene matches: 10. In germline, CDR1 is SGHTA, CDR2 FQGNSA. The length of the CDR3 is 14 residues. The CDR3 bases are TGTGCCAGCAGCTTCGGGCAGGGGGCGAACGGGCAGTTCTTC. It translates to CASSFGQGANGQFF. Drawing the rest from reference TRBV7-2 and TRBJ2-1, the complete variable domain is GAGVSQSPSNKVTEKGKDVELRCDPISGHTALYWYRQSLGQGLEFLIYFQGNSAPDKSGLPSDRFSAERTGGSVSTLTIQRTQQEDSAVYLCASSFGQGANGQFFGPGTRLTVL.

The J gene is TRBJ1-1, the V gene TRBV28; D gene unclear. This CDR3 contains 15 residues. Trimming cost V 5 bases and J 1 base, with 14 bases left between them. From germline, CDR1 is MDHEN and CDR2 SYDVKM. The CDR3 is CASSTRLTGNTEAFF. CDR3 coding DNA: TGTGCCAGCAGTACTAGACTGACGGGGAACACTGAAGCTTTCTTT.

V usage is TRBV7-2 and J usage is TRBJ1-1, with a weak D call TRBD1 (6 bases). The CDR3 sequence is 13 residues long. The V gene's germline CDR1 is SGHTA and CDR2 FQGNSA. V was clipped by 5 bases and J by 1 base, with 8 bases between them. CDR3 DNA sequence: TGTGCCAGCAGCGAGGGACAGAACACTGAAGCTTTCTTT. Translation: CASSEGQNTEAFF.

The rearrangement joins TRBV4-1 to TRBJ1-5; D call uncertain. V lost 4 bases and J 8 bases, leaving 9 bases between the germline ends. The CDR3 consists of 12 residues. Looked up from germline, CDR1 is MGHRA and CDR2 is YSYEKL. The CDR3 DNA sequence: TGCGCCAGCAGCCTCCCCGGTGAGCCCCAGCATTTT. It codes for CASSLPGEPQHF.

V is TRBV7-6 and J is TRBJ1-2; D is perhaps TRBD1 (6 bases). Trimming took off 4 bases at V and 5 bases at J, with 17 bases between the two ends. Germline loops: CDR1 SGHVS, CDR2 FNYEAQ. The CDR3 totals 15 residues. The CDR3: CASSSARGGRYGYTF. The DNA for the CDR3 is TGTGCCAGCAGCTCCGCGAGGGGGGGCCGTTATGGCTACACCTTC. Based on the CDR3 plus reference TRBV7-6 and TRBJ1-2, the full variable domain is GAGVSQSPRYKVTKRGQDVALRCDPISGHVSLYWYRQALGQGPEFLTYFNYEAQQDKSGLPNDRFSAERPEGSISTLTIQRTEQRDSAMYRCASSSARGGRYGYTFGSGTRLTVV.

V and J are TRBV5-6 and TRBJ1-3; D unclear. The CDR3 loop spans 14 amino acids. The ends were cut back, 0 bases at V and 0 bases at J, with 4 bases in the middle. CDR1 is SGHDT and CDR2 is YYEEEE in the germline V gene. The CDR3 sequence: CASSLVSSGNTIYF. The CDR3 nucleotides read TGTGCCAGCAGCTTGGTGAGCTCTGGAAACACCATATATTTT.

CDR3 bases: TGTGCCAGCAGTGAAAGGGGGCATTACTACGAGCAGTACTTC. It is translated as CASSERGHYYEQYF. The J gene is TRBJ2-7, the V gene TRBV2, with 7 positions matching TRBD1. Germline V gene data show CDR1 as SNHLY and CDR2 as FYNNEI. V dropped 2 bases and J dropped 3; count of bases not matched to a gene: 4. The length of the CDR3 is 14 residues.

This chain joins TRBV18 and TRBJ1-5; 9 bases agree with TRBD1. Losses at the gene ends were 3 bases for V and 1 base for J; bases not matched to a gene: 1. Germline V CDR1 and CDR2: KGHSH, LQKENI. The CDR3 loop spans 15 amino acids. The CDR3 region has the DNA TGTGCCAGCTCACCCGGGACAGGGAGCAATCAGCCCCAGCATTTT. This codes for CASSPGTGSNQPQHF.

The chain joins TRBV23-1 to TRBJ2-3; D gene unclear. TRBV23-1 is an ORF for which the function is uncertain. The V end lost 6 bases, the J end lost 2 bases, and 9 bases lay between the germline ends. CDR3 length equals 13 residues. The CDR3 protein is CASRIQLTDTQYF. In DNA form, the CDR3 reads TGCGCCAGCAGAATCCAACTCACAGATACGCAGTATTTT.

The V and J genes are TRBV7-7 and TRBJ2-1, with D perhaps matching TRBD2 (6 bases). The germline V gene encodes CDR1 SSHAT and CDR2 FNYEAQ (reference sequence). The CDR3 spans 13 residues. CDR3 sequence (DNA): TGTGCTTTCGGGACTTCCTCCTACAATGAGCAGTTCTTC. This translates into CAFGTSSYNEQFF.

This sequence joins TRBV27 and TRBJ2-3, with TRBD2 matching 14 bases. CDR1 and CDR2 from the germline V gene are MNHEY and SMNVEV (reference sequence). This CDR3 has 16 residues. The V segment lost 2 bases and the J segment 3 bases; nucleotides outside the gene matches: 1. The CDR3 nucleotides are TGTGCCAGCAGTTTAGGGACTAGCGGGAGTACAGATACGCAGTATTTT. It encodes CASSLGTSGSTDTQYF.

Only a few counts were recorded for this clone. This rearrangement joins TRBV7-9 to TRBJ2-7; 9 bases fit TRBD1. CDR1 is SEHNR and CDR2 is FQNEAQ in the germline V gene (reference sequence). This CDR3 region has 15 residues. Losses at the gene ends were 0 bases for V and 2 bases for J; bases not matched to a gene: 2. CDR3 sequence reads: CASSLAGQGTYEQYF. The CDR3 coding sequence is TGTGCCAGCAGCTTAGCGGGACAGGGCACCTACGAGCAGTACTTC.

CDR3 loop: CASSQEVTGGGELFF. CDR3 bases: TGTGCCAGCAGCCAAGAGGTGACAGGGGGAGGGGAGCTGTTTTTT. The chain combines TRBV3-1 (or the pseudogene TRBV3-2) with TRBJ2-2, with 9 bases matching TRBD1. In germline, CDR1 is LGHDT, CDR2 YNNKEL (reference sequence). The V gene end was trimmed by 0 bases and the J gene end by 8 bases; junction bases not matched to a gene: 4. This CDR3 is 15 amino acids long.

V gene TRBV7-8 combines with J gene TRBJ2-1, with D tentatively TRBD2 (7 bases). CDR1 is SGHVS and CDR2 is FQNEAQ in the germline V gene. The CDR3 contains 13 residues. The ends were cut back, 2 bases at V and 8 bases at J, with 10 bases in the middle. The DNA of the CDR3 is TGTGCCAGCAGCTTACAGGGGAGGGATGAGCAGTTCTTC. This codes for CASSLQGRDEQFF.

Only a few counts were recorded for this clone. The chain couples TRBV19 to TRBJ2-7, with TRBD1 identical over 9 bases. V was clipped by 3 bases and J by 4 bases; unmatched bases: 7. The germline V gene has CDR1 LNHDA and CDR2 SQIVND (reference sequence). The CDR3 is 15 residues long. CDR3 DNA: TGTGCCAGTAGTATTAACGGACAGGGGAGATACGAGCAGTACTTC. This translates into CASSINGQGRYEQYF.

A single count supports this clone. The chain is built from TRBV12-3 or TRBV12-4 and TRBJ2-5; D is perhaps TRBD2 (6 bases). Trimming removed 5 bases from V and 3 bases from J, with 10 bases in between. The CDR3 totals 13 residues. This CDR3 is CASSTRREETQYF. The CDR3 coding sequence is TGTGCCAGCAGTACGAGGAGGGAAGAGACCCAGTACTTC.

V gene TRBV5-4 combines with J gene TRBJ2-7; D uncertain. Deletions cut 0 bases from V and 0 bases from J, with 10 bases between. The V gene's germline CDR1 is SGHNT and CDR2 YYREEE (reference sequence). The CDR3 contains 15 residues. The CDR3 spells CASSLVGPLSYEQYF. Here the CDR3 DNA reads TGTGCCAGCAGCTTGGTTGGCCCGCTCTCCTACGAGCAGTACTTC.

This clone has only a few counts. J is TRBJ1-3 and V is TRBV28; D is unresolved. The CDR3 contains 16 residues. V dropped 2 bases and J dropped 1 base, with 12 bases sitting between them. The germline CDR1 and CDR2 sequences are MDHEN and SYDVKM. The CDR3 nucleotides are TGTGCCAGCAGTTTAGGGCCCGGTTGGTCTGGAAACACCATATATTTT. It yields the protein CASSLGPGWSGNTIYF.

The DNA for the CDR3 is TGTGCCAGCAGTGTCGGCCGTCGCTGGGGACTAGCGGGGGAAGACACCTACAATGAGCAGTTCTTC. This encodes CASSVGRRWGLAGEDTYNEQFF. The chain has TRBV28 and TRBJ2-1, with 14 positions matching TRBD2. CDR3 length equals 22 residues. V shed 5 bases, J shed 2 bases, and the junction held 20 bases outside the gene matches. CDR1 and CDR2 from the germline V gene are MDHEN and SYDVKM.

This rearrangement joins TRBV3-1 (or the pseudogene TRBV3-2) to TRBJ2-3, with TRBD2 matching over 8 bases. Losses at the gene ends were 4 bases for V and 6 bases for J; bases not matched to a gene: 6. Germline CDR1 and CDR2: LGHDT and YNNKEL (reference sequence). The CDR3 length is 14 residues. CDR3 bases: TGTGCCAGCAGCCTAACGGGAGGGAGGGATACGCAGTATTTT. Amino acid sequence: CASSLTGGRDTQYF.

This clone occurred many times. In nucleotides, the CDR3 is TGCGCCAGCTCGGGAGGGAGCTCTGGGGCCAACGTCCTGACTTTC. As protein: CASSGGSSGANVLTF. The chain employs TRBV4-1 and TRBJ2-6; 8 bases line up with TRBD2. With V trimmed by 8 bases and J by 0 bases, 3 bases remained unmatched. Germline V CDR1 and CDR2: MGHRA, YSYEKL. There are 15 residues in the CDR3.

The J gene is TRBJ2-1, the V gene TRBV7-3; 14 nucleotides align to TRBD2. The CDR3 totals 20 residues. Trimming took 3 bases from V and 0 from J; bases not matched to a gene: 10. Looked up from germline, CDR1 is SGHTA and CDR2 is FQGTGA. CDR3 in amino acids: CASSLLPGLAGESSYNEQFF. The CDR3 coding sequence is TGTGCCAGCAGCTTGCTTCCGGGACTAGCGGGAGAGAGCTCCTACAATGAGCAGTTCTTC.

The CDR3 is CASSIRGGTEETQYF. As DNA, the CDR3 is TGTGCCAGTAGTATTAGAGGGGGGACAGAAGAGACCCAGTACTTC. J is TRBJ2-5 and V is TRBV19, with D possibly TRBD1 on 7 matching bases. Trimming pared 3 bases from V and 3 bases from J, leaving 14 bases between. The CDR3 is 15 amino acids. Per the germline V gene, CDR1 is LNHDA and CDR2 is SQIVND (reference sequence).

This chain's CDR3 is CARSLGRGPAGESYNEQFF. Written as DNA, the CDR3 is TGTGCCAGAAGCTTAGGAAGGGGTCCCGCAGGGGAATCCTACAATGAGCAGTTCTTC. The gene calls are TRBV7-5 and TRBJ2-1; TRBD1 is the table's D call, not checked against the DNA. TRBV7-5 constitutes a pseudogene. CDR3 length: 19 amino acids.

Comments on this clone: This specimen includes other DNA sequences encoding the same CDR3. The genes are TRBV11-3 and TRBJ2-2; TRBD2 might be the D (6 bases). Germline CDR1 reads SGHNT; CDR2 reads YENEEA. The CDR3 has 14 residues. Trimming shortened V by 5 bases and J by 6 bases, and 13 bases separated the two germline ends. The DNA for the CDR3 is TGTGCCAGCAGCCTAGGGACGGGGGCCGGGGAGCTGTTTTTT. This encodes CASSLGTGAGELFF.

This rearrangement joins TRBV19 to TRBJ2-4; 11 nucleotides line up with TRBD1. This CDR3 is built from 20 residues. In germline, CDR1 is LNHDA, CDR2 SQIVND (reference sequence). With V trimmed by 0 bases and J by 2 bases, 12 bases remained unmatched. In DNA form, the CDR3 reads TGTGCCAGTAGTATAGATCTTAGGACAGGGGGCGCGGCGACCAAAAACATTCAGTACTTC. It translates to CASSIDLRTGGAATKNIQYF.